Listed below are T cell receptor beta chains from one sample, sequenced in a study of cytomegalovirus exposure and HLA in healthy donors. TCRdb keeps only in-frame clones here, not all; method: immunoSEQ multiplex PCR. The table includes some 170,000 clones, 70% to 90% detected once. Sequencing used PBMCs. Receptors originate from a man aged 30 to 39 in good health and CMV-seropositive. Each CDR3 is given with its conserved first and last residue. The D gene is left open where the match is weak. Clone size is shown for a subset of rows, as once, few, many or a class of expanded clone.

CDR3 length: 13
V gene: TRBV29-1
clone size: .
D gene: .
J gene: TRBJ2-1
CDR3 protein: CSAREYSYNEQFF
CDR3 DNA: TGCAGCGCCCGGGAATACTCCTACAATGAGCAGTTCTTC

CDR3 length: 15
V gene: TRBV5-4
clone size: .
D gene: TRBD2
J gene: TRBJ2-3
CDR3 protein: CASSKTSGGADTQYF
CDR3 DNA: TGTGCCAGCAGCAAGACTAGCGGGGGGGCAGATACGCAGTATTTT

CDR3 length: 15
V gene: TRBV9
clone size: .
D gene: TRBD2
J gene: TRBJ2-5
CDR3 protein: CASSGPGLASETQYF
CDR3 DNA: TGTGCCAGCAGCGGACCGGGACTAGCGTCGGAGACCCAGTACTTC

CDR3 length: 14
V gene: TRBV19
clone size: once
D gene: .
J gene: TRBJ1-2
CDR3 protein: CASSISGDGYGYTF
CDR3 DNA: TGTGCCAGTAGTATATCGGGGGATGGGTATGGCTACACCTTC

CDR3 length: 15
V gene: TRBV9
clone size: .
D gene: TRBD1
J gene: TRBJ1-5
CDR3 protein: CASSLGQGNNQPQHF
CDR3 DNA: TGTGCCAGCAGCCTTGGACAGGGGAATAATCAGCCCCAGCATTTT

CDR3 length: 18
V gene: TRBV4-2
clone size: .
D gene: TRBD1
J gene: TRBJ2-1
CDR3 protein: CASSQASVQGSSYNEQFF
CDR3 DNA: TGTGCCAGCAGCCAAGCAAGTGTACAGGGGAGCTCCTACAATGAGCAGTTCTTC

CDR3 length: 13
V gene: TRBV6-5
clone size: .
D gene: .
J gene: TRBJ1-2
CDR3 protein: CASSYVRAEGYTF
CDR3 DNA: TGTGCCAGCAGTTACGTCAGGGCGGAAGGCTACACCTTC

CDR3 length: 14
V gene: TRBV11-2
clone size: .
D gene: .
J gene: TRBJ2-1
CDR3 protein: CASTLRGNYNEQFF
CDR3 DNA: TGTGCCAGCACCTTAAGGGGAAATTACAATGAGCAGTTCTTC

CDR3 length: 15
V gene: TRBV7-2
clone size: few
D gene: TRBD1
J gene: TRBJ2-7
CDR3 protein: CASSYGQGASYEQYF
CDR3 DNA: TGTGCCAGCAGCTATGGACAGGGGGCGTCCTACGAGCAGTACTTC

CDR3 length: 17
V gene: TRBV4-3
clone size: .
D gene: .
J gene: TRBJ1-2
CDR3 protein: CASSQEYGGEANYGYTF
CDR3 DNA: TGCGCCAGCAGCCAAGAATACGGGGGAGAAGCTAACTATGGCTACACCTTC

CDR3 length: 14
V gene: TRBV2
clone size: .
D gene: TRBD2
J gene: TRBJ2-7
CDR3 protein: CASSGRRLTYEQYF
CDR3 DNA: TGTGCCAGCAGCGGGAGGCGTTTAACCTACGAGCAGTACTTC

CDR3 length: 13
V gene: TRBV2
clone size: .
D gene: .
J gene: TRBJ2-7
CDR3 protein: CASIDRSTYEQYF
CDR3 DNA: TGTGCCAGCATCGACAGGTCTACCTACGAGCAGTACTTC

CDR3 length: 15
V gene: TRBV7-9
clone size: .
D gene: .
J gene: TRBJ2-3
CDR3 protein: CASSLEIFYTDTQYF
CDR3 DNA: TGTGCCAGCAGCTTAGAAATTTTCTACACAGATACGCAGTATTTT

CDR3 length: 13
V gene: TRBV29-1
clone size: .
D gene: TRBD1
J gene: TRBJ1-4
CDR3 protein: CSVTGQGNEKLFF
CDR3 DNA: TGCAGCGTCACAGGACAGGGGAATGAAAAACTGTTTTTT

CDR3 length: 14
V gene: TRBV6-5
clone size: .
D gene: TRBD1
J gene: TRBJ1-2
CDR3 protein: CASSYSRTGTGYTF
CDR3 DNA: TGTGCCAGCAGTTACTCCCGGACAGGAACTGGCTACACCTTC

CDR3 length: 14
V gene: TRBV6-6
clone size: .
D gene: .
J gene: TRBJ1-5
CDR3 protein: CASSPLGLNQPQHF
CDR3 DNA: TGTGCCAGCAGTCCCTTGGGCCTAAATCAGCCCCAGCATTTT

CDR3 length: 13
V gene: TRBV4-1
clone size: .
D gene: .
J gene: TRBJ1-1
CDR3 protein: CASSGRKNTEAFF
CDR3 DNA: TGCGCCAGCAGCGGCAGGAAGAACACTGAAGCTTTCTTT

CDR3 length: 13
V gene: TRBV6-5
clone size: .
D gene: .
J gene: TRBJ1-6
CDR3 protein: CASRRGNSSPLHF
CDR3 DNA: TGTGCCAGCAGAAGGGGGAATAGTTCACCCCTCCACTTT

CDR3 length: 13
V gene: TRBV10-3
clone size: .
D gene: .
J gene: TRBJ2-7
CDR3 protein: CAIKIQEGDEQYF
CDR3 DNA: TGTGCCATCAAAATACAGGAGGGAGACGAGCAGTACTTC

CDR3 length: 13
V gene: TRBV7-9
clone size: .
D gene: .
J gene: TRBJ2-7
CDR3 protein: CASSFGGSGEQYF
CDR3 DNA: TGTGCCAGCAGCTTTGGGGGGTCGGGCGAGCAGTACTTC

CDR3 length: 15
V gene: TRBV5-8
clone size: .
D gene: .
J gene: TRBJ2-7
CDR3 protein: CASSLVSGLRYEQYF
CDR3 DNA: TGTGCCAGCAGCTTGGTCTCGGGGTTACGGTACGAGCAGTACTTC

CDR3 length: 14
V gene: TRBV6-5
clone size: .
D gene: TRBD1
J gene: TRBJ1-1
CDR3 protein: CASSYVKGADEAFF
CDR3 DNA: TGTGCCAGCAGTTACGTTAAGGGGGCGGATGAAGCTTTCTTT

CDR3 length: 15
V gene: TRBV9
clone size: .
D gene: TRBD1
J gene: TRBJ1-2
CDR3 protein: CASSEGQEAYYGYTF
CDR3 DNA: TGTGCCAGCAGCGAGGGACAGGAGGCCTACTATGGCTACACCTTC

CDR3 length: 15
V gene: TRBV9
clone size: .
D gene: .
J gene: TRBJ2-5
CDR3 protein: CASSVGQVDQETQYF
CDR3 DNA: TGTGCCAGCAGCGTAGGGCAGGTGGATCAAGAGACCCAGTACTTC

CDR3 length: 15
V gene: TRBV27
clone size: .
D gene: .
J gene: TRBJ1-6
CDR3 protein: CASSLPGTANSPLHF
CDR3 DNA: TGTGCCAGCAGTTTACCTGGGACTGCTAATTCACCCCTCCACTTT

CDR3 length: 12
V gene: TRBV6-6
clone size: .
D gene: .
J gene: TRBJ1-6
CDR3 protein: CASSYTGFPLHF
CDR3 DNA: TGTGCCAGCAGTTACACGGGTTTCCCCCTCCACTTT

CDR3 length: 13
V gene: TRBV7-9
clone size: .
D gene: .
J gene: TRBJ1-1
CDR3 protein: CASSTGQNTEAFF
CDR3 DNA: TGTGCCAGCAGCACGGGACAGAACACTGAAGCTTTCTTT

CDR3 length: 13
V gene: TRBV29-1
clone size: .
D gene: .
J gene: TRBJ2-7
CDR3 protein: CSVEVGHSYEQYF
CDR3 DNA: TGCAGCGTTGAAGTAGGACACTCCTACGAGCAGTACTTC

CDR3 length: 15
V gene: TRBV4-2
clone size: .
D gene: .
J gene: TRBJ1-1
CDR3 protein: CASSQVTLRYTEAFF
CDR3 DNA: TGTGCCAGCAGCCAAGTCACGTTGCGGTACACTGAAGCTTTCTTT

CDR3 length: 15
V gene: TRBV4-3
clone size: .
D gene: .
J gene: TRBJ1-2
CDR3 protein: CASSQERGLSYGYTF
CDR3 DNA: TGCGCCAGCAGCCAAGAAAGGGGGTTGAGCTATGGCTACACCTTC

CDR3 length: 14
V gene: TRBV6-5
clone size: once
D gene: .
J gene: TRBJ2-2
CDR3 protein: CASSYARNTGELFF
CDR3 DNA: TGTGCCAGCAGTTACGCCAGGAACACCGGGGAGCTGTTTTTT

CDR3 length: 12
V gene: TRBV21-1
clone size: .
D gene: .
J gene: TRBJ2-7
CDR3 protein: CASIGISYEQYF
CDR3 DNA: TGTGCCAGCATCGGGATCTCTTACGAGCAGTACTTC

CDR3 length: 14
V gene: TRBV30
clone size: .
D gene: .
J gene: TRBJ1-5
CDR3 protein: CAWSVRRYNQPQHF
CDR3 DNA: TGTGCCTGGAGTGTGCGAAGATACAATCAGCCCCAGCATTTT

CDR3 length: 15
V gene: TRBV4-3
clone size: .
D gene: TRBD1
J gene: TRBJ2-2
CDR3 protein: CASSQATGRIGELFF
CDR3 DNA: TGCGCCAGCAGCCAAGCGACAGGGAGAATCGGGGAGCTGTTTTTT

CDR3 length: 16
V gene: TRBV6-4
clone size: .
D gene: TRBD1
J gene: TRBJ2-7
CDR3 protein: CASSFRETGSSYEQYF
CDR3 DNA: TGTGCCAGCAGTTTTAGAGAGACAGGGAGCTCCTACGAGCAGTACTTC

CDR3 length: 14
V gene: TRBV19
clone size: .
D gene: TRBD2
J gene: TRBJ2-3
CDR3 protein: CASRPGLAMDTQYF
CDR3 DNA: TGTGCCAGTAGGCCGGGACTAGCTATGGATACGCAGTATTTT

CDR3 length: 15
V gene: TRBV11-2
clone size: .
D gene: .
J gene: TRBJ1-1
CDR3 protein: CASSFRRGQGTEAFF
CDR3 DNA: TGTGCCAGCAGCTTCCGGCGGGGCCAGGGCACTGAAGCTTTCTTT

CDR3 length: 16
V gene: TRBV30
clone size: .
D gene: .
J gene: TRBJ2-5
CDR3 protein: CAWSRSAGPGKETQYF
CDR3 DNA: TGTGCCTGGAGTAGGTCGGCAGGGCCAGGGAAAGAGACCCAGTACTTC

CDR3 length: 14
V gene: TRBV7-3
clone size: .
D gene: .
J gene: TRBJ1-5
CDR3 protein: CASSLDGGGQPQHF
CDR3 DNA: TGTGCCAGCAGCTTAGACGGGGGAGGTCAGCCCCAGCATTTT

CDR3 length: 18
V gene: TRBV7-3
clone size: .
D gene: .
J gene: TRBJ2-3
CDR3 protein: CASSCLRGGDPCTDTQYF
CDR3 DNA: TGTGCCAGCAGCTGCCTCCGCGGCGGGGATCCCTGCACAGATACGCAGTATTTT

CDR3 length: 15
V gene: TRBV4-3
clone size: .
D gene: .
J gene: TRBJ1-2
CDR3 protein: CASSQGTTGFPGYTF
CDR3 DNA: TGCGCCAGCAGCCAAGGTACTACAGGGTTCCCTGGCTACACCTTC

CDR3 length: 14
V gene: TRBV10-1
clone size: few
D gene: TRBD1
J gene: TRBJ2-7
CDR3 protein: CASSTGQGSYEQYF
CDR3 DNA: TGCGCCAGCAGTACGGGACAGGGCTCCTACGAGCAGTACTTC

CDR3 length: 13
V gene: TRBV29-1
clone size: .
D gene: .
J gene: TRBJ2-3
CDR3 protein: CSVEQRGTDTQYF
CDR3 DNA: TGCAGCGTTGAGCAGCGGGGCACAGATACGCAGTATTTT

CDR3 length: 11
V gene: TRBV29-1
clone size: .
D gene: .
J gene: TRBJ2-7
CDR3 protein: CSGTVLYEQYF
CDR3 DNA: TGCAGCGGCACAGTCCTGTACGAGCAGTACTTC

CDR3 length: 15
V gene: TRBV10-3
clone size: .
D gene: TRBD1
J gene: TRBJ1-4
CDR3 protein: CAIRGTESTNEKLFF
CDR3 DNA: TGTGCCATCAGGGGGACAGAGTCAACTAATGAAAAACTGTTTTTT